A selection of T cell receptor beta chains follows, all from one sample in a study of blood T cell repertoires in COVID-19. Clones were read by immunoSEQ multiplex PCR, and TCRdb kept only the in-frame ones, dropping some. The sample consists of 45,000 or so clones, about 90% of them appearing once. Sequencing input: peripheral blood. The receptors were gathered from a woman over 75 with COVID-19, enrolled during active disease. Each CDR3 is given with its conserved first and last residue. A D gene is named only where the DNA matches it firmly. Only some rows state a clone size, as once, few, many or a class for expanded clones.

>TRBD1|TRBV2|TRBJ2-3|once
CASSPGQGRGDTQYF
TGTGCCAGCAGTCCCGGACAGGGGAGGGGAGATACGCAGTATTTT
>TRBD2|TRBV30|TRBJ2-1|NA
CAWSGLAGDNEQFF
TGTGCCTGGAGTGGGCTAGCGGGAGATAATGAGCAGTTCTTC
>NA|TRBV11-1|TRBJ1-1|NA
CASSTMSPYSNTEAFF
TGTGCCAGCAGCACTATGTCACCCTATTCGAACACTGAAGCTTTCTTT
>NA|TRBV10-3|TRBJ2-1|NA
CAISEYREQFF
TGTGCCATCAGTGAGTACAGGGAGCAGTTCTTC
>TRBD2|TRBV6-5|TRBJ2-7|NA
CASSYLQGLAAGEQYF
TGTGCCAGCAGTTACTTACAAGGACTAGCTGCAGGCGAGCAGTACTTC
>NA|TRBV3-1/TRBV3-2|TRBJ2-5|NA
CASSPWRARKETQYF
TGTGCCAGCAGCCCCTGGAGGGCTAGGAAAGAGACCCAGTACTTC
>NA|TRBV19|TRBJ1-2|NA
CASSAGRFGYGYTF
TGTGCCAGTAGTGCAGGGCGTTTTGGCTATGGCTACACCTTC
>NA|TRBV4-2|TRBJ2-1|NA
CASSQESRGSYNEQFF
TGTGCCAGCAGCCAAGAATCCCGCGGTTCCTACAATGAGCAGTTCTTC
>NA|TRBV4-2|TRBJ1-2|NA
CASSQVSGDDRSGYTF
TGTGCCAGCAGCCAAGTAAGCGGGGACGACAGGTCTGGCTACACCTTC
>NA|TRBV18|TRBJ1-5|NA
CASSPPSRSSNQPQHF
TGTGCCAGCTCACCACCATCCCGGAGTTCCAATCAGCCCCAGCATTTT
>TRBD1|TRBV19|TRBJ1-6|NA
CAGNYRDSNSPLHF
TGTGCCGGGAACTACCGGGACAGTAATTCACCCCTCCACTTT
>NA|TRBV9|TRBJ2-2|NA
CASSQGWLAGELFF
TGTGCCAGCAGCCAGGGGTGGTTAGCCGGGGAGCTGTTTTTT
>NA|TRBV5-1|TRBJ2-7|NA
CASSPAGFGQYF
TGCGCCAGCAGCCCTGCGGGGTTTGGGCAGTACTTC
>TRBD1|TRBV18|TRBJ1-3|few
CASSKGQPGNTIYF
TGTGCCAGCTCAAAGGGACAGCCGGGAAACACCATATATTTT
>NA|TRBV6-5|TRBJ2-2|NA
CASSLPRTGELFF
TGTGCCAGCAGCCTGCCGAGGACCGGGGAGCTGTTTTTT
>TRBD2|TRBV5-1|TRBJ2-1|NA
CASSLRGGDEQFF
TGCGCCAGCAGCTTACGGGGAGGGGACGAGCAGTTCTTC
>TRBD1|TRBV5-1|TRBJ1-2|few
CASSLMTGHGNGYTF
TGCGCCAGCAGCTTGATGACAGGGCACGGTAATGGCTACACCTTC